The 28 T cell receptor beta chains below all came from one sample that was sequenced in a study of neurological immune-mediated disorders. TCRdb recomputed calls from the 5' RACE reads with MiXCR, one row per CDR3 protein. Of around 53,000 distinct CDR3 sequences in the sample, roughly 4.6% were seen once. Sample: PBMCs. The receptors here all came from a man in his fifties with multiple sclerosis.

There are many counts of this clonotype. The rearrangement uses TRBV11-3 and TRBJ2-1; 7 bases agree with TRBD2. The CDR3 has 14 residues. Germline CDR1 and CDR2: SGHNT and YENEEA. V shed 4 bases and J 5 bases; nucleotides not matched to a gene: 5. The CDR3 loop is CASSSSGLNNEQFF. Written as DNA, the CDR3 is TGTGCCAGCAGCTCTAGCGGATTAAACAATGAGCAGTTCTTC.

This clonotype has a count of ten or more. The chain has TRBV7-9 and TRBJ2-7; D is undetermined. Per germline, CDR1 SEHNR and CDR2 FQNEAQ (reference sequence). CDR3 length: 14 residues. V was cut by 0 bases and J by 7 bases, with 13 bases left in between. The CDR3: CASSLARSEREQYF. CDR3 bases: TGTGCCAGCAGCTTAGCCCGGTCAGAGCGTGAGCAGTACTTC.

This clonotype was found many times. The chain links TRBV5-1 to TRBJ1-2, with D possibly matching TRBD1 (6 bases). CDR3 size: 13 residues. Germline V gene data show CDR1 as SGHRS and CDR2 as YFSETQ. The V gene lost 4 bases and the J gene lost 8 bases, with 15 bases spanning the gap. The CDR3 nucleotides are TGCGCCAGCAGCGGGGACACCTTTGTGGGCTACACCTTC. Translating it yields CASSGDTFVGYTF.

This clonotype was observed many times. This rearrangement joins TRBV7-3 to TRBJ2-3, with 8 positions matching TRBD1. V dropped 5 bases and J dropped 2; count of bases not matched to a gene: 3. Germline V gene lookup returns CDR1 SGHTA and CDR2 FQGTGA. CDR3 length equals 14 residues. The CDR3 DNA sequence: TGTGCCAGCAGCCCGGACAGGGCCACAGATACGCAGTATTTT. As protein: CASSPDRATDTQYF.

This clonotype was detected ten times or more. The V gene is TRBV11-3, the J gene TRBJ1-1; D gene ambiguous. The CDR3 spans 12 residues. Germline-derived CDR1 and CDR2 are SGHNT and YENEEA. The germline V and J ends were trimmed by 5 bases and 1 base, with 5 bases remaining between them. CDR3 in DNA: TGTGCCAGCAGCGTTGCGAACACTGAAGCTTTCTTT. Protein product: CASSVANTEAFF.

This clonotype has a count of ten or more. The genes are TRBV12-3 or TRBV12-4 and TRBJ1-2; D perhaps matches TRBD1 (5 bases). This CDR3 comprises 14 residues. V gave up 5 bases and J gave up 8 bases, with 18 bases separating them. The CDR3 here is CASSPVAGPGGYTF. The CDR3 DNA reads TGTGCCAGCAGTCCCGTCGCGGGACCGGGGGGCTACACCTTC.

This clonotype was seen repeatedly, ten times or more. V gene TRBV6-4 combines with J gene TRBJ2-3, with 8 bases aligning to TRBD2. CDR1 and CDR2 from the germline V gene are MRHNA and SNTAGT. V lost 0 bases to trimming and J lost 1 base; unmatched junction nucleotides: 0. There are 15 residues in the CDR3. The CDR3 sequence is CASSDSRGGTDTQYF. The CDR3 nucleotides are TGTGCCAGCAGTGACTCGCGGGGGGGCACAGATACGCAGTATTTT.

In its sample, this clonotype was seen many times. J is TRBJ2-2 and V is TRBV9; tentatively, D is TRBD1 (6 bases). Between the trimmed V and J ends, which lost 1 base and 5 bases, there was a span of 24 bases. Germline CDR1 reads SGDLS; CDR2 reads YYNGEE. The length of the CDR3 is 19 residues. The DNA of the CDR3 is TGTGCCAGCAGCGTATCTCCGTTGACCGGGACAAGACCTACCGGGGAGCTGTTTTTT. Protein sequence: CASSVSPLTGTRPTGELFF.

The CDR3 DNA sequence: TGTGCCACCCAGGGTGAGCGACACACTGAAGCTTTCTTT. It specifies CATQGERHTEAFF. This chain connects TRBV15 to TRBJ1-1, with a weak D call TRBD1 (5 bases). The CDR3 runs 13 residues. V was trimmed by 8 bases and J by 3 bases, leaving 13 bases between them. In germline, CDR1 is LNHNV, CDR2 YYDKDF (reference sequence).

This clonotype was seen repeatedly, ten times or more. This chain uses TRBV5-1 with TRBJ2-3; no clear D. This CDR3 has 15 amino acids. Germline V CDR1 and CDR2: SGHRS, YFSETQ. V lost 2 bases and J 1 base, leaving 11 bases between the germline ends. In DNA form, the CDR3 reads TGCGCCAGCAGCTTCTCAAGATTGGGCACAGATACGCAGTATTTT. Its protein product is CASSFSRLGTDTQYF.

In its sample, this clonotype was seen many times. V gene TRBV12-3 or TRBV12-4 combines with J gene TRBJ2-1; 7 nucleotides match TRBD1. J lost 0 bases, V lost 6 bases, and 2 bases had no gene match. There are 14 residues in the CDR3. CDR3: CASRRDSSYNEQFF. The CDR3 DNA reads as TGTGCCAGCAGGAGGGACAGCTCCTACAATGAGCAGTTCTTC.

This clonotype was observed a handful of times. The CDR3 reads CASSLRLAAYNEQFF. CDR3 in DNA: TGTGCCAGCAGCTTACGACTAGCGGCCTACAATGAGCAGTTCTTC. The V gene is TRBV28, the J gene TRBJ2-1, with 9 nucleotides matching TRBD2. This CDR3 spans 15 amino acids. Losses at the gene ends were 6 bases for V and 2 bases for J; bases not matched to a gene: 5. Per germline, CDR1 MDHEN and CDR2 SYDVKM.

In regard to this clonotype: A read error may produce the germline difference seen at one junction end. This chain connects TRBV5-6 to TRBJ1-5; D not certain. The CDR3 loop spans 15 amino acids. Looked up from germline, CDR1 is SGHDT and CDR2 is YYEEEE. The chain's CDR3 is CASRLGTVSNQPQNF. The CDR3 region has the DNA TGTGCCAGCAGATTAGGAACAGTTAGCAATCAGCCCCAGAATTTT.

In this sample, this clonotype turned up many times. The gene calls are TRBV4-2 and TRBJ1-5; perhaps TRBD1 as D (5 bases). The V end was cut by 1 base, the J end by 6 bases, with 13 bases between. The length of the CDR3 is 15 residues. Germline loops: CDR1 LGHNA, CDR2 YNFKEQ. CDR3 loop: CASSQAPGYGQPQHF. CDR3 in DNA: TGTGCCAGCAGCCAAGCCCCAGGGTATGGTCAGCCCCAGCATTTT.

This clonotype was picked up many times. V gene TRBV5-1 combines with J gene TRBJ2-1, with a possible D match to TRBD2 (6 bases). Trimming removed 4 bases from V and 6 bases from J, with 23 bases in between. The CDR3 contains 17 residues. Germline-derived CDR1 and CDR2 are SGHRS and YFSETQ. Here the CDR3 DNA reads TGCGCCAGCAGCCGTTTGGGATTGGGACTCGACCGCAATGAGCAGTTCTTC. Translating it yields CASSRLGLGLDRNEQFF.

The table lists this clonotype with many counts. J is TRBJ2-1 and V is TRBV6-5; D uncertain. The germline gives CDR1 MNHEY, CDR2 SVGAGI. There are 13 residues in the CDR3. V shed 2 bases and J shed 5 bases, with 7 bases lying between them. The CDR3 DNA reads as TGTGCCAGCAGTTACAATAAAAACAATGAGCAGTTCTTC. It translates to CASSYNKNNEQFF.

This clonotype was found many times. One end of the junction is discordant with germline, which a read error may explain. The chain has TRBV20-1 and TRBJ1-6; weak D call: TRBD1 (6 bases). The germline V gene has CDR1 DFQATT and CDR2 SNEGSKA (reference sequence). The CDR3 extends over 15 amino acids. In DNA form, the CDR3 reads TGCAGTGCTAGATCATCTTGGACAGTCGGGTCACCCCTCAACTTT. This encodes CSARSSWTVGSPLNF.

This clonotype was detected many times. The chain combines TRBV28 with TRBJ2-7; perhaps D is TRBD1 or TRBD2 (5 bases each). The CDR3 has 14 residues. The germline CDR1 and CDR2 sequences are MDHEN and SYDVKM. V gave up 2 bases and J gave up 2 bases, with 10 bases separating them. The CDR3 here is CASSLGTDPYEQYF. The CDR3 nucleotides are TGTGCCAGCAGTTTAGGGACGGACCCCTACGAGCAGTACTTC.

This clonotype was detected a few times. The junction differs from germline at one of its ends, possibly a read error. J is TRBJ1-6 and V is TRBV2; the D is unclear. The CDR3 sequence is 11 residues long. CDR1 is SNHLY, CDR2 FYNNEI, per germline. The CDR3 loop reads CASCENSPLNF. CDR3 nucleotides: TGTGCCAGTTGTGAGAATTCACCCCTCAACTTT.

This clonotype occurred a few times. The V and J genes are TRBV27 and TRBJ2-7, with TRBD2 matching over 11 bases. This CDR3 contains 15 residues. CDR1 is MNHEY, CDR2 SMNVEV, per germline (reference sequence). V was pared by 6 bases and J by 2 bases, with 6 bases of the junction left unmatched. CDR3 nucleotides: TGTGCCAGCAGCACACTAGCGGGAGACACCTACGAGCAGTACTTC. This encodes CASSTLAGDTYEQYF.

This clonotype has ten or more counts. This rearrangement joins TRBV20-1 to TRBJ1-6; D is unresolved. The CDR3 is 14 amino acids. V was trimmed by 2 bases and J by 4 bases, leaving 9 bases between them. Per germline, CDR1 DFQATT and CDR2 SNEGSKA (reference sequence). In DNA, the CDR3 is TGCAGTGCTAGACCTCCTTTATATAATTCACCCCTCCACTTT. Translation: CSARPPLYNSPLHF.

This clonotype was observed many times. The chain joins TRBV15 to TRBJ2-7; D assignment may be TRBD1 or TRBD2 (5 bases each). V lost 3 bases to trimming and J lost 5 bases, with 17 bases between them. Germline V CDR1 and CDR2: LNHNV, YYDKDF (reference sequence). The CDR3 length is 15 residues. Here the CDR3 DNA reads TGTGCCACCAGCAGTGAGTCCGGGACCCGGGACGAGCAGTACTTC. Amino acid sequence: CATSSESGTRDEQYF.

This clonotype came up many times. V is TRBV5-1 and J is TRBJ2-1, with D possibly matching TRBD2 (8 bases). V was clipped by 6 bases and J by 0 bases, with 16 bases between them. The CDR3 runs to 16 residues. CDR1 SGHRS and CDR2 YFSETQ come from the germline V gene. DNA of the CDR3: TGCGCCAGCAAGGGACAGAGCGGGAGCTCCTACAATGAGCAGTTCTTC. Residues: CASKGQSGSSYNEQFF.

The table lists this clonotype with many counts. The rearrangement uses TRBV5-5 and TRBJ2-1; D gene unclear. CDR1 is SGHKS, CDR2 YYEKEE, per germline (reference sequence). The CDR3 has 16 amino acids. The V end lost 0 bases, the J end lost 0 bases, and 10 bases lay between the germline ends. The CDR3 region has the DNA TGTGCCAGCAGCTTGGAGGCAGTCCGCTCCTACAATGAGCAGTTCTTC. This gives the protein CASSLEAVRSYNEQFF.

This clonotype occurred many times. This rearrangement joins TRBV11-2 to TRBJ2-5; D call uncertain. The V gene lost 8 bases and the J gene lost 4 bases, with 17 bases spanning the gap. In germline, CDR1 is SGHAT, CDR2 FQNNGV. This CDR3 has 14 amino acids. CDR3 coding DNA: TGTGCCAGCCGATCGTCGGGCCCCCTAGAGACCCAGTACTTC. Translated, it gives CASRSSGPLETQYF.

The chain carries TRBV12-3 or TRBV12-4 and TRBJ2-3; 7 bases line up with TRBD2. Unmatched junction bases numbered 17, after V lost 7 bases and J lost 4 bases. The CDR3 sequence is 17 residues long. The CDR3 nucleotides read TGTGCCAGCATCAGGAGGACGGGGCGGGGGAACGCAGATACGCAGTATTTT. Its protein is CASIRRTGRGNADTQYF.

There are many counts of this clonotype. V gene TRBV29-1 combines with J gene TRBJ2-1; 7 nucleotides line up with TRBD1. Germline values: CDR1 SQVTM, CDR2 ANQGSEA. The CDR3 contains 16 residues. Germline trimming cut 1 base from V and 4 bases from J; bases unmatched to any gene: 10. The CDR3 spells CSVEGTGELLYNEQFF. The DNA for the CDR3 is TGCAGCGTTGAAGGGACAGGCGAATTACTATACAATGAGCAGTTCTTC.

There are many counts of this clonotype. The chain joins TRBV20-1 to TRBJ2-3; 10 bases map to TRBD2. Germline CDR1 is DFQATT and CDR2 is SNEGSKA (reference sequence). The CDR3 has 18 amino acids. With 0 bases clipped from V and 0 bases from J, the junction kept 9 bases outside the gene matches. The DNA for the CDR3 is TGCAGTGCTAGAGATAGGGATTCGGGACTAGCGAGCACAGATACGCAGTATTTT. As protein: CSARDRDSGLASTDTQYF.